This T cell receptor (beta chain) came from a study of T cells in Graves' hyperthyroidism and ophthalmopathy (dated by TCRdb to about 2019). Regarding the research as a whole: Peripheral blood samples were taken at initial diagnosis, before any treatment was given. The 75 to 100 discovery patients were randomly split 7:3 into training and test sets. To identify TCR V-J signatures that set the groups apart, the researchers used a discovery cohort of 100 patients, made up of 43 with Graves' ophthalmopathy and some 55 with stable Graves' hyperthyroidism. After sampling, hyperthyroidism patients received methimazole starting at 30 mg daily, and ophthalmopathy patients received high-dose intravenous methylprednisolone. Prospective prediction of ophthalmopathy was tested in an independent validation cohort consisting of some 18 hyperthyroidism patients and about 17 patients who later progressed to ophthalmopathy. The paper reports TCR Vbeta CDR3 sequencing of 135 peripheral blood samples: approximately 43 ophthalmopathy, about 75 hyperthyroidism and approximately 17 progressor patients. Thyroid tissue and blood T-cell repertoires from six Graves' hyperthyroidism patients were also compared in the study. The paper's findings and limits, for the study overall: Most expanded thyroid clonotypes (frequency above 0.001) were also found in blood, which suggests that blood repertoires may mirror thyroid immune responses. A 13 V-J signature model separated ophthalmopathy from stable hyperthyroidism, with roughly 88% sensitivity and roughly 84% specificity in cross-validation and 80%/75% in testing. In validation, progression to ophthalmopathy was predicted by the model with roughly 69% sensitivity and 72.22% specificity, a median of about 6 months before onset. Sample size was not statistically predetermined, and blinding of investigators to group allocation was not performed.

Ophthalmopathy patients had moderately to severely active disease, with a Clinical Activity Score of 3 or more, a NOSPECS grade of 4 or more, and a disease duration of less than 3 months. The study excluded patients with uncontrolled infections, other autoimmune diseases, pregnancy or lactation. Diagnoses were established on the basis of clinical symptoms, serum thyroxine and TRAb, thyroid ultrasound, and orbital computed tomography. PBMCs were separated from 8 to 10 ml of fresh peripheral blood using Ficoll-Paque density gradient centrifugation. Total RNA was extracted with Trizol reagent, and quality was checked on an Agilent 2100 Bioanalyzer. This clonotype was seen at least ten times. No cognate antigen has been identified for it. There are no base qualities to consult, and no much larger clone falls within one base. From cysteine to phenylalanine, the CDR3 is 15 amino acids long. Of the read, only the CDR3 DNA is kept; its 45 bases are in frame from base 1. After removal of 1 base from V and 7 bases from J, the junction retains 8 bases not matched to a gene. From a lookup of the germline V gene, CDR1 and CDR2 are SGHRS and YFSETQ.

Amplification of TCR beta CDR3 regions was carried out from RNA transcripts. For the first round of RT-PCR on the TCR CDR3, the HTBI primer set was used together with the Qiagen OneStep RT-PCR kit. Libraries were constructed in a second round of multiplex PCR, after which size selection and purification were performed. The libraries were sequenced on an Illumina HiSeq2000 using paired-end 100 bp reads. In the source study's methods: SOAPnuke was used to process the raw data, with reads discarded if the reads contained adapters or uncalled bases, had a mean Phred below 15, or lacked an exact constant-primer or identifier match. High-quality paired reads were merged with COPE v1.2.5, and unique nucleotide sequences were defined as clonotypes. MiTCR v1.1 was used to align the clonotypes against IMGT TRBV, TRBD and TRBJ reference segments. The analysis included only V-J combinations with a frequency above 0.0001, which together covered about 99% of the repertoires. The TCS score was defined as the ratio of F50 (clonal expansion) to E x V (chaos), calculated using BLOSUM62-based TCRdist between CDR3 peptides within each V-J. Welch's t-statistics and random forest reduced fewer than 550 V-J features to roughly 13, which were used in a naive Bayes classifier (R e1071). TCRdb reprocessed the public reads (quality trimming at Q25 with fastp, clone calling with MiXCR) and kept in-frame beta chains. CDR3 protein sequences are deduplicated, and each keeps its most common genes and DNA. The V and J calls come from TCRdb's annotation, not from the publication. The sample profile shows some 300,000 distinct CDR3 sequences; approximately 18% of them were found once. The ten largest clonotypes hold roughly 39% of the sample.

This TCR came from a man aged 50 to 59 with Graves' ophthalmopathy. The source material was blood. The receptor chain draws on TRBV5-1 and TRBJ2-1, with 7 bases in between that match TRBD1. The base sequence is TGCGCCAGCAGCTTGATACAGGGGAGAAGAAATGAGCAGTTCTTC. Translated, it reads CASSLIQGRRNEQFF.